Below, 26 T cell receptor beta chains from the same sample are listed, as sequenced in a study of control samples from healthy donors and cancer patients. Sequenced by immunoSEQ multiplex PCR; TCRdb stores in-frame clones only, minus some. Here the sample spans around 94,000 clones, approximately 90% being singletons. Sample: blood. The receptor source for this set is a woman aged 18 to 35 in good health.

The gene calls are TRBV30 and TRBJ2-7; no definite D call. Trimming removed 1 base from V and 3 bases from J, with 16 bases in between. Germline V gene sequence: CDR1 GTSNPN, CDR2 SVGIG (reference sequence). This CDR3 is 15 amino acids long. CDR3 loop: CAWSAPQKKHYEQYF. CDR3 DNA sequence: TGTGCCTGGAGTGCTCCACAGAAGAAACACTACGAGCAGTACTTC.

This clone has a single count. The chain links TRBV2 to TRBJ1-4; TRBD1 aligns across 10 bases. The CDR3 spans 17 residues. The trim removed 1 base at V and 3 bases at J, leaving 5 bases unmatched. CDR1 SNHLY and CDR2 FYNNEI come from the germline V gene. The CDR3 region has the DNA TGTGCCAGCAGTGAAGGACAGGGGGCGCGACCTAATGAAAAACTGTTTTTT. The encoded protein is CASSEGQGARPNEKLFF.

The chain links TRBV6-5 to TRBJ2-7; D unresolved. Trimming left V 7 bases short and J 6 bases short, with 19 bases between. Looked up from germline, CDR1 is MNHEY and CDR2 is SVGAGI. The CDR3 has 14 residues. CDR3 sequence: CASTYSGRPTEQYF. Written as DNA, the CDR3 is TGTGCCAGCACCTACTCGGGCCGGCCGACCGAGCAGTACTTC.

This clone was picked up one time. This rearrangement joins TRBV30 to TRBJ2-3, with D perhaps matching TRBD1 (6 bases). The CDR3 is made up of 15 amino acids. Per germline, CDR1 GTSNPN and CDR2 SVGIG (reference sequence). V lost 2 bases, J lost 2 bases, and 14 bases lay in between. The CDR3 loop is CAWSYQGQNTDTQYF. The DNA for the CDR3 is TGTGCCTGGAGTTACCAGGGGCAGAACACAGATACGCAGTATTTT.

The rearrangement joins TRBV11-2 to TRBJ1-2; D is ambiguous. The CDR3 totals 14 residues. Trimming shortened V by 0 bases and J by 5 bases, and 10 bases separated the two germline ends. Germline values: CDR1 SGHAT, CDR2 FQNNGV. CDR3 DNA: TGTGCCAGCAGCTTAGATGCAGGAGCTTATGGCTACACCTTC. Translation: CASSLDAGAYGYTF. The variable domain in full, completed from reference TRBV11-2 and TRBJ1-2, reads EAGVAQSPRYKIIEKRQSVAFWCNPISGHATLYWYQQILGQGPKLLIQFQNNGVVDDSQLPKDRFSAERLKGVDSTLKIQPAKLEDSAVYLCASSLDAGAYGYTFGSGTRLTVV.

The V call is TRBV9, the J call TRBJ1-2, with 10 positions matching TRBD1. Germline V gives CDR1 SGDLS, CDR2 YYNGEE. The CDR3 loop spans 17 amino acids. With V trimmed by 0 bases and J by 3 bases, 8 bases remained unmatched. CDR3 sequence: CASSVEGQGLSYYGYTF. The DNA of the CDR3 is TGTGCCAGCAGCGTAGAGGGACAGGGGCTATCTTACTATGGCTACACCTTC.

The genes are TRBV9 and TRBJ1-1; 7 bases match TRBD1. V lost 4 bases, J lost 0 bases, and 9 bases stayed unmatched. This CDR3 contains 16 residues. Germline loops: CDR1 SGDLS, CDR2 YYNGEE. CDR3 in amino acids: CASSSSRGMMNTEAFF. CDR3 sequence (DNA): TGTGCCAGCAGCTCCTCCAGGGGGATGATGAACACTGAAGCTTTCTTT. The full variable domain, rest sourced from reference TRBV9 and TRBJ1-1, is DSGVTQTPKHLITATGQRVTLRCSPRSGDLSVYWYQQSLDQGLQFLIQYYNGEERAKGNILERFSAQQFPDLHSELNLSSLELGDSALYFCASSSSRGMMNTEAFFGQGTRLTVV.

The chain joins TRBV7-9 to TRBJ1-2; TRBD1 matches at 7 bases. After removal of 5 bases from V and 5 bases from J, the junction contained 8 bases not matched to a gene. The germline CDR1 and CDR2 sequences are SEHNR and FQNEAQ (reference sequence). The CDR3 totals 14 residues. CDR3 bases: TGTGCCAGCAGCCGGAGTGACAGGGAATATGGCTACACCTTC. Protein sequence: CASSRSDREYGYTF.

The rearrangement uses TRBV3-1 (or the pseudogene TRBV3-2) and TRBJ1-4, with 8 bases aligning to TRBD1. Germline V lookup: CDR1 LGHDT, CDR2 YNNKEL (reference sequence). The CDR3 is 16 residues long. The ends lost 6 bases at V and 7 bases at J; junction bases unmatched: 13. CDR3 DNA sequence: TGTGCCAGCAGACAGGGGTCCGGGACAGGTAGTGAAAAACTGTTTTTT. Its protein product is CASRQGSGTGSEKLFF.

This chain connects TRBV19 to TRBJ1-1; D not certain. V was clipped by 7 bases and J by 3 bases, with 6 bases between them. CDR1 LNHDA and CDR2 SQIVND come from the germline V gene (reference sequence). This CDR3 has 11 amino acids. The DNA for the CDR3 is TGTGCCAGTACGGCCTACACTGAAGCTTTCTTT. Translating it yields CASTAYTEAFF. The whole variable domain, remainder taken from reference TRBV19 and TRBJ1-1, is DGGITQSPKYLFRKEGQNVTLSCEQNLNHDAMYWYRQDPGQGLRLIYYSQIVNDFQKGDIAEGYSVSREKKESFPLTVTSAQKNPTAFYLCASTAYTEAFFGQGTRLTVV.

The chain has TRBV5-4 and TRBJ2-1; 11 bases match TRBD2. The CDR3 is made up of 16 amino acids. Germline assignment: CDR1 SGHNT and CDR2 YYREEE (reference sequence). The V gene end was trimmed by 0 bases and the J gene end by 7 bases; junction bases not matched to a gene: 6. CDR3: CASSLAPGLAANEQFF. The DNA for the CDR3 is TGTGCCAGCAGCTTGGCCCCGGGACTAGCGGCTAATGAGCAGTTCTTC.

The J gene is TRBJ2-1, the V gene TRBV11-2; D possibly uses TRBD1 or TRBD2 (6 bases each). The CDR3 sequence is 13 residues long. V dropped 4 bases and J dropped 9 bases, with 13 bases sitting between them. Germline V CDR1 and CDR2: SGHAT, FQNNGV. This CDR3 reads CASSWGAQTEQFF. CDR3 bases: TGTGCCAGCAGCTGGGGGGCCCAGACTGAGCAGTTCTTC.

The chain carries TRBV10-2 and TRBJ1-1; D remains ambiguous. This CDR3 spans 11 amino acids. The V gene's germline CDR1 is WSHSY and CDR2 SAAADI. The V gene lost 3 bases and the J gene lost 10 bases, with 9 bases spanning the gap. The CDR3 reads CASSDGQGAFF. The CDR3 DNA sequence: TGCGCCAGCAGTGATGGTCAAGGAGCTTTCTTT.

This chain connects TRBV27 to TRBJ2-1; D gene uncertain. The CDR3 runs to 14 residues. With 8 bases removed from V and 0 bases from J, the gap between germline ends came to 11 bases. The germline CDR1 and CDR2 sequences are MNHEY and SMNVEV (reference sequence). The CDR3 DNA reads TGTGCCAGCGCGGTTCTAAGCTCCTACAATGAGCAGTTCTTC. It specifies CASAVLSSYNEQFF.

The rearrangement links TRBV19 to TRBJ2-1; maybe TRBD2 (6 bases). The CDR3 runs 15 residues. V was clipped by 9 bases and J by 4 bases, with 19 bases between them. Germline CDR1 is LNHDA and CDR2 is SQIVND (reference sequence). The CDR3 spells CASIPGDGAYNEQFF. In DNA form, the CDR3 reads TGTGCCAGCATCCCGGGGGACGGAGCATACAATGAGCAGTTCTTC.

The genes are TRBV27 and TRBJ2-1; 8 nucleotides align to TRBD2. Trimming cost V 6 bases and J 7 bases; bases outside gene matches: 14. CDR1 and CDR2 (germline): MNHEY, SMNVEV (reference sequence). CDR3 length equals 16 residues. CDR3 amino acids: CASSSLRLAGANEQFF. The CDR3 DNA follows: TGTGCCAGCAGCTCCCTCCGGCTAGCGGGCGCAAATGAGCAGTTCTTC.

This rearrangement joins TRBV7-9 to TRBJ2-3, with a tentative D call TRBD2 (5 bases). CDR1 is SEHNR and CDR2 is FQNEAQ in the germline V gene (reference sequence). The CDR3 consists of 15 residues. Trimming left V 1 base short and J 4 bases short, with 12 bases between. Here the CDR3 reads CASSLVGLEADTQYF. Here the CDR3 DNA reads TGTGCCAGCAGCTTAGTAGGCTTGGAGGCAGATACGCAGTATTTT.

The chain employs TRBV15 and TRBJ2-1; 11 bases fit TRBD2. The CDR3 is 17 residues long. Germline values: CDR1 LNHNV, CDR2 YYDKDF (reference sequence). The ends lost 0 bases at V and 9 bases at J; junction bases unmatched: 10. The CDR3 DNA sequence: TGTGCCACCAGCAGAGACCTACCGACTAGCGGGATTGGTGAGCAGTTCTTC. Its translation is CATSRDLPTSGIGEQFF.

The chain uses TRBV27 and TRBJ2-7; TRBD1 aligns across 8 bases. CDR3 length: 15 amino acids. From germline, CDR1 is MNHEY and CDR2 SMNVEV (reference sequence). Trimming cost V 8 bases and J 4 bases; bases outside gene matches: 13. The CDR3 reads CASHRLQGAVYEQYF. The CDR3 DNA is TGTGCCAGCCACCGTTTGCAGGGGGCGGTATACGAGCAGTACTTC.

The chain employs TRBV24-1 and TRBJ2-3, with D possibly being TRBD2 (7 bases). Germline CDR1 reads KGHDR; CDR2 reads SFDVKD. The germline V and J ends were trimmed by 5 bases and 4 bases, with 15 bases remaining between them. The CDR3 is made up of 15 amino acids. CDR3 nucleotides: TGTGCCACCAGTGTAACGGGGGGCGGGGCAGATACGCAGTATTTT. Translating it yields CATSVTGGGADTQYF.

The chain is built from TRBV4-1 and TRBJ1-5, with 7 bases fitting TRBD1. The length of the CDR3 is 15 residues. Germline assignment: CDR1 MGHRA and CDR2 YSYEKL. V shed 3 bases and J 7 bases; nucleotides not matched to a gene: 9. The CDR3 nucleotides read TGCGCCAGCAGCCAGCACAGGGGAGTCATGCAGCCCCAGCATTTT. It yields the protein CASSQHRGVMQPQHF.

V gene TRBV5-6 combines with J gene TRBJ1-6, with D hard to call. CDR3 length equals 17 residues. Trimming took 0 bases from V and 0 from J, leaving 10 bases between them. In germline, CDR1 is SGHDT, CDR2 YYEEEE. CDR3 nucleotides: TGTGCCAGCAGCTTGGGCGGCGGTAGCTCCTATAATTCACCCCTCCACTTT. Amino acid sequence: CASSLGGGSSYNSPLHF.

The chain uses TRBV6-6 and TRBJ1-2; D not certain. Germline assignment: CDR1 MNHNY and CDR2 SVGAGI (reference sequence). With 2 bases removed from V and 4 bases from J, the gap between germline ends came to 8 bases. The CDR3 extends over 13 amino acids. The CDR3 region is CASSYNDGYGYTF. CDR3 DNA: TGTGCCAGCAGTTACAACGACGGCTATGGCTACACCTTC.

Only one count was recorded for this clone. The chain is built from TRBV4-1 and TRBJ2-7; tentative D call: TRBD2 (6 bases). This CDR3 comprises 14 residues. Germline V lookup: CDR1 MGHRA, CDR2 YSYEKL. With 4 bases removed from V and 2 bases from J, the gap between germline ends came to 12 bases. Here the CDR3 reads CASSPGTYAYEQYF. The CDR3 bases are TGCGCCAGCAGCCCCGGGACTTATGCCTACGAGCAGTACTTC.

J is TRBJ1-2 and V is TRBV2; D not resolved. Per germline, CDR1 SNHLY and CDR2 FYNNEI. This CDR3 contains 10 residues. V was trimmed by 11 bases and J by 5 bases, leaving 9 bases between them. CDR3 coding DNA: TGTGCCGGCACGGCGTATGGCTACACCTTC. Encoded protein: CAGTAYGYTF.

This chain uses TRBV28 with TRBJ2-3, with D hard to call. Germline-derived CDR1 and CDR2 are MDHEN and SYDVKM. V lost 3 bases and J lost 2, with 18 bases in between. The CDR3 extends over 17 amino acids. The CDR3 bases are TGTGCCAGCAGTTTTGGTGGCCCAGGTGGATCCACAGATACGCAGTATTTT. It translates to CASSFGGPGGSTDTQYF.